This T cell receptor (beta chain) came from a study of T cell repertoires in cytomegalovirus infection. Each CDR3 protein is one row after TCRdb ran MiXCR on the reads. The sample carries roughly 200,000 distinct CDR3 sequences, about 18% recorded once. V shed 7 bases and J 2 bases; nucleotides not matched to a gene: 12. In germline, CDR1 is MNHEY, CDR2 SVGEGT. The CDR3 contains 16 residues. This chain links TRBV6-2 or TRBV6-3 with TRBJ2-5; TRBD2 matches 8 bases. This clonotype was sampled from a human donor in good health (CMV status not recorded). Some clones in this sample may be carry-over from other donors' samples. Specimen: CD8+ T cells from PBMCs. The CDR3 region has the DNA TGTGCCAGCACCCCTCGGGGGGGGAGGAATCAAGAGACCCAGTACTTC. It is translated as CASTPRGGRNQETQYF.